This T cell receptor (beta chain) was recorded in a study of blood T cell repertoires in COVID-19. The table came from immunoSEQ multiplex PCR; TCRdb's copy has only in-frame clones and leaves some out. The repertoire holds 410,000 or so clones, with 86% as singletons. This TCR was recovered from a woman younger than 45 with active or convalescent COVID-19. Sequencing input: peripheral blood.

CDR3 region: CASRRGQGARSGNTIYF. The CDR3 nucleotides are TGTGCCAGCAGACGGGGACAGGGGGCTCGATCTGGAAACACCATATATTTT. This chain connects TRBV14 to TRBJ1-3; 12 bases are a match to TRBD1. CDR1 and CDR2 (germline): SGHDN, FVKESK. J lost 1 base, V lost 6 bases, and 7 bases had no gene match. The CDR3 consists of 17 residues.